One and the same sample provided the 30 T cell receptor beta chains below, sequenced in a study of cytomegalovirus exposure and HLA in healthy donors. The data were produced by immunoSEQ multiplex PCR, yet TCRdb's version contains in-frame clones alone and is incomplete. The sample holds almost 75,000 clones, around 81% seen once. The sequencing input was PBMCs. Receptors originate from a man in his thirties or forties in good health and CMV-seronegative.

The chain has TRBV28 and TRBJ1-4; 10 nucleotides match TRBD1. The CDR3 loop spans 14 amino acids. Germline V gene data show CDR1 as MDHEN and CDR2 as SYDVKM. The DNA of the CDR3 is TGTGCAGCAATGTCCGGACAGGGGGGTTCAAAACTGTTTTTT. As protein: CAAMSGQGGSKLFF. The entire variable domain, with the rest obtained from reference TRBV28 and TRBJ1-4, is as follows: DVKVTQSSRYLVKRTGEKVFLECVQDMDHENMFWYRQDPGLGLRLIYFSYDVKMKEKGDIPEGYSVSREKKERFSLILESASTNQTSMYLCAAMSGQGGSKLFFGSGTQLSVL.

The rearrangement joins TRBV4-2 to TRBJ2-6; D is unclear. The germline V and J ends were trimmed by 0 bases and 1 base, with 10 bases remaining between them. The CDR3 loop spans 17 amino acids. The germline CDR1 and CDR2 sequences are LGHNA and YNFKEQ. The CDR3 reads CASSQDAVRSGANVLTF. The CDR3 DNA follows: TGTGCCAGCAGCCAAGACGCGGTTCGGTCTGGGGCCAACGTCCTGACTTTC.

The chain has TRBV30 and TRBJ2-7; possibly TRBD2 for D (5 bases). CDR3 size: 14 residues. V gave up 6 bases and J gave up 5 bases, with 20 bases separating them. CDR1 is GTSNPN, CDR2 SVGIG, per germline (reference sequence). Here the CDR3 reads CACSTRAEGHEQYF. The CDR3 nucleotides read TGTGCCTGTTCCACAAGGGCAGAGGGCCACGAGCAGTACTTC.

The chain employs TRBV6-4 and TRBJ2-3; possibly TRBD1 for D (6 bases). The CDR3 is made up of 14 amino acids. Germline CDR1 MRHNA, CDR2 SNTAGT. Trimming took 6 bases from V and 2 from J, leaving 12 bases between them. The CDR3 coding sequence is TGTGCCAGCAGACAACAGGGTCCCACAGATACGCAGTATTTT. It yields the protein CASRQQGPTDTQYF.

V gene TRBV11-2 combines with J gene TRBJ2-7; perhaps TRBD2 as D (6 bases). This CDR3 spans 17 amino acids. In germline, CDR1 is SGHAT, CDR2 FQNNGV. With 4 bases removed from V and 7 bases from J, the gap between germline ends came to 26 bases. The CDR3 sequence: CASSSLRLSVEGLEQYF. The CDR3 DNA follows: TGTGCCAGCAGCTCCCTTAGACTCAGTGTGGAGGGGTTGGAGCAGTACTTC.

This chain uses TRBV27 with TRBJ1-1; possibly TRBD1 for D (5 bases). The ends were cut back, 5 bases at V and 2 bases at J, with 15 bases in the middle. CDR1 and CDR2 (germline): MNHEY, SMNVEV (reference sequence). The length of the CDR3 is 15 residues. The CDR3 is CASSLVRGRNTEAFF. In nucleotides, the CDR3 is TGTGCCAGCAGTCTTGTTCGGGGGAGAAACACTGAAGCTTTCTTT.

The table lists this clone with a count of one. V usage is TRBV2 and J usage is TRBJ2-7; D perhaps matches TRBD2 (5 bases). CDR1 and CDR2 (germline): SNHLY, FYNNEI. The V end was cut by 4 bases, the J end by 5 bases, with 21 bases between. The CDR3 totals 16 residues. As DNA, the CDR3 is TGTGCCAGCAGTGTCTCTAGGGAGACGTTGAGAGACGAGCAGTACGTC. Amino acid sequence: CASSVSRETLRDEQYV.

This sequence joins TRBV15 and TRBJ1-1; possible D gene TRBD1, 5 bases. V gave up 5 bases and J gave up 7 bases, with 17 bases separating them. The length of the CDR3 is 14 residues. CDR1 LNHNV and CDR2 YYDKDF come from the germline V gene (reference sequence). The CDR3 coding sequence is TGTGCCACCAGCGACCACTGGAGGGGTATTGAAGCTTTCTTT. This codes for CATSDHWRGIEAFF.

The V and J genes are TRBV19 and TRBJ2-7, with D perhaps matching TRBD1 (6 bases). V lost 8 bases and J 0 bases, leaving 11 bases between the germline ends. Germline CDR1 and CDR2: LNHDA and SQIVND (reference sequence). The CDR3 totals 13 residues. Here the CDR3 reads CASGWTDSYEQYF. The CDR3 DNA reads TGTGCCAGTGGTTGGACAGACTCCTACGAGCAGTACTTC.

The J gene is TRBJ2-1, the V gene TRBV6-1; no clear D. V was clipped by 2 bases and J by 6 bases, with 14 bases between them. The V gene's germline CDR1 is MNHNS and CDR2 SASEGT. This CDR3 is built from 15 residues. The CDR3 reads CASSESVGTSNEQFF. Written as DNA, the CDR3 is TGTGCCAGCAGTGAAAGTGTTGGCACCAGCAATGAGCAGTTCTTC.

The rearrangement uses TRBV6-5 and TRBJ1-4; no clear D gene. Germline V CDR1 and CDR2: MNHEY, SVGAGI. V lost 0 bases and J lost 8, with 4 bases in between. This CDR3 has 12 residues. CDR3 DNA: TGTGCCAGCAGTTACTCCGGGGAAAAACTGTTTTTT. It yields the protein CASSYSGEKLFF.

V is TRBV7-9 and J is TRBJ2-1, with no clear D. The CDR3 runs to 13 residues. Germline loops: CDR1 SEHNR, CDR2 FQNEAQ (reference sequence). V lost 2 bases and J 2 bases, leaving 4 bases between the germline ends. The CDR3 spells CASSLTAYNEQFF. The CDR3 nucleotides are TGTGCCAGCAGCTTAACGGCCTACAATGAGCAGTTCTTC.

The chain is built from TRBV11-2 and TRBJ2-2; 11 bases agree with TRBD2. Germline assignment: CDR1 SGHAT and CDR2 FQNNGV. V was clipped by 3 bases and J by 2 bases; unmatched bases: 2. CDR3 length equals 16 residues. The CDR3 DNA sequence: TGTGCCAGCAGCTTGGGACTAGCGGATAACACCGGGGAGCTGTTTTTT. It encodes CASSLGLADNTGELFF.

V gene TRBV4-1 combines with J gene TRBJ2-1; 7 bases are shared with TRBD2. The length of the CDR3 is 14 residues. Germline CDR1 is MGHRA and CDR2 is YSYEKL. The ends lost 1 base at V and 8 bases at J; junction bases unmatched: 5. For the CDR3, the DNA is TGCGCCAGCAGCCAAGCGCGGGAGTCGGATGAGCAGTTCTTC. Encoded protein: CASSQARESDEQFF.

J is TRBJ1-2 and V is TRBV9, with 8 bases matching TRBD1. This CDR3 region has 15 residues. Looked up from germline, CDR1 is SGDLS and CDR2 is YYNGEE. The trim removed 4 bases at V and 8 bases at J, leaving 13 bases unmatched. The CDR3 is CASSSTLDRARGYTF. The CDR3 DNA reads TGTGCCAGCAGCTCTACTCTGGACAGGGCCCGAGGCTACACCTTC. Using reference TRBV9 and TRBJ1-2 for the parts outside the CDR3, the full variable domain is DSGVTQTPKHLITATGQRVTLRCSPRSGDLSVYWYQQSLDQGLQFLIQYYNGEERAKGNILERFSAQQFPDLHSELNLSSLELGDSALYFCASSSTLDRARGYTFGSGTRLTVV.

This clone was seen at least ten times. CDR3 amino acids: CASSETSGGSEQFF. The CDR3, as DNA: TGCGCCAGCAGCGAGACTAGCGGGGGTAGTGAGCAGTTCTTC. V gene TRBV4-3 combines with J gene TRBJ2-1; 12 bases are a match to TRBD2. Trimming cost V 5 bases and J 9 bases; bases outside gene matches: 5. This CDR3 is 14 amino acids long. Germline values: CDR1 LGHNA, CDR2 YSLEER.

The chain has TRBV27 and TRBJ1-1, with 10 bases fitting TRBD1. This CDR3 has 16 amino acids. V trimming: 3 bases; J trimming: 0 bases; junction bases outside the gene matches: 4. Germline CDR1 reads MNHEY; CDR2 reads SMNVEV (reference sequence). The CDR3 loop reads CASSLGQGWLNTEAFF. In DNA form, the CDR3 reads TGTGCCAGCAGTTTGGGACAGGGGTGGTTGAACACTGAAGCTTTCTTT.

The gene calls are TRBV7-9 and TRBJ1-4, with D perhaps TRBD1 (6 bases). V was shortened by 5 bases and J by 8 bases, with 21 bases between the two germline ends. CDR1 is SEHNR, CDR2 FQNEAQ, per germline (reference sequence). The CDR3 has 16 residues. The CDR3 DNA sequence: TGTGCCAGCAGCCCAGGGGTAGGGTATCAAATGGAAAAACTGTTTTTT. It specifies CASSPGVGYQMEKLFF.

CDR3 residues: CASSFRPGQRWEIPEAFF. The CDR3 DNA is TGCGCCAGCAGCTTCCGACCGGGACAAAGATGGGAGATTCCTGAAGCTTTCTTT. The V call is TRBV5-1, the J call TRBJ1-1, with D tentatively TRBD1 (6 bases). Trimming left V 2 bases short and J 6 bases short, with 26 bases between. The CDR3 extends over 18 amino acids. CDR1 and CDR2 from the germline V gene are SGHRS and YFSETQ.

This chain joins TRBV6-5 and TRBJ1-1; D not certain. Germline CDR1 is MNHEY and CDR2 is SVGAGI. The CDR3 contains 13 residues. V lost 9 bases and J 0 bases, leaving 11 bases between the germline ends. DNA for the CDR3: TGTGCCAGTACCCAGGATATGAACACTGAAGCTTTCTTT. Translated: CASTQDMNTEAFF.

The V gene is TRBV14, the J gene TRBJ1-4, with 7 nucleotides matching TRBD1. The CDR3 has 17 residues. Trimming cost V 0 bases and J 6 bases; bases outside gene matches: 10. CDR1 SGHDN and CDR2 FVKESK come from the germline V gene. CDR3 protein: CASSQDARGGYDEKLFF. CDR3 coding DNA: TGTGCCAGCAGCCAAGATGCTAGAGGGGGCTATGATGAAAAACTGTTTTTT. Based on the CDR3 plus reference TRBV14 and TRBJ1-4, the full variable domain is EAGVTQFPSHSVIEKGQTVTLRCDPISGHDNLYWYRRVMGKEIKFLLHFVKESKQDESGMPNNRFLAERTGGTYSTLKVQPAELEDSGVYFCASSQDARGGYDEKLFFGSGTQLSVL.

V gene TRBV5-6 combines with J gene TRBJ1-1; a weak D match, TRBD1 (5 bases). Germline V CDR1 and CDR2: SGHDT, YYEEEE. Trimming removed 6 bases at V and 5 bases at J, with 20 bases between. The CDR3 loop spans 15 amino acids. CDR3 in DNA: TGTGCCAGCATCACCATACCAGGGATCCCAACTGAAGCTTTCTTT. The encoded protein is CASITIPGIPTEAFF.

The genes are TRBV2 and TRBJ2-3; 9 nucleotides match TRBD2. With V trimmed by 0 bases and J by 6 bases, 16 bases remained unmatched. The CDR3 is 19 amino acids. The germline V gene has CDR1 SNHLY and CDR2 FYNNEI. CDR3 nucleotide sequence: TGTGCCAGCAGTGAAGCGCTTGGCGGGGGGGCCAAAGGGGGGGATACGCAGTATTTT. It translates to CASSEALGGGAKGGDTQYF.

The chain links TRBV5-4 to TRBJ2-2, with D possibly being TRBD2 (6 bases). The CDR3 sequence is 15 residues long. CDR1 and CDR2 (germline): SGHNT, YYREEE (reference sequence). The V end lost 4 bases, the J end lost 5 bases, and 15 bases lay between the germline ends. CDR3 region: CASSPEIGRTGELFF. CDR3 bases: TGTGCCAGCAGCCCCGAGATTGGGAGGACCGGGGAGCTGTTTTTT.

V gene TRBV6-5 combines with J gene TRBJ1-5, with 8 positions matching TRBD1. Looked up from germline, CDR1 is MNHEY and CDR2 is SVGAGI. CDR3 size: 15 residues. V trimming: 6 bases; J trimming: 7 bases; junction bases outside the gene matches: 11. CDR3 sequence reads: CASRRLTGAFQPQHF. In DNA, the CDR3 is TGTGCCAGCAGACGGTTGACAGGGGCGTTCCAGCCCCAGCATTTT.

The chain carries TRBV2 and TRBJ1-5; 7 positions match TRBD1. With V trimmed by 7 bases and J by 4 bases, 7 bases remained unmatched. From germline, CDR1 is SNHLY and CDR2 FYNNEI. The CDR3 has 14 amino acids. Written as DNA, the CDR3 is TGTGCCAGCACGCTTTGGGACAGAAATCAGCCCCAGCATTTT. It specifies CASTLWDRNQPQHF.

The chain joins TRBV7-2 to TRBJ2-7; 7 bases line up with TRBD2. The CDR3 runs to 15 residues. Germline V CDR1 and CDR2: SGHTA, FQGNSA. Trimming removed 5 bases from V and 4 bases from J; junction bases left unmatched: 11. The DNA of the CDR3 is TGTGCCAGCAGCCCGACGGCTAGCGGCATTTACGAGCAGTACGTC. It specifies CASSPTASGIYEQYV.

The CDR3 DNA reads as TGTGCCAGCAGCTTAACGGGGGGCCTGACCTATAATTCACCCCTCCACTTT. It is translated as CASSLTGGLTYNSPLHF. The V call is TRBV7-2, the J call TRBJ1-6; D may be TRBD1 (6 bases). The CDR3 covers 17 residues. The germline gives CDR1 SGHTA, CDR2 FQGNSA. Trimming took 2 bases from V and 2 from J, leaving 13 bases between them. Variable domain in full (rest from reference TRBV7-2 and TRBJ1-6): GAGVSQSPSNKVTEKGKDVELRCDPISGHTALYWYRQSLGQGLEFLIYFQGNSAPDKSGLPSDRFSAERTGGSVSTLTIQRTQQEDSAVYLCASSLTGGLTYNSPLHFGNGTRLTVT.

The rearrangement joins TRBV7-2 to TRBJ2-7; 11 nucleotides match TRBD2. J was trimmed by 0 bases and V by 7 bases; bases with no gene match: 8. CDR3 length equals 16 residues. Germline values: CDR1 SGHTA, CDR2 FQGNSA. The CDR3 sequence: CASTATSGAGSYEQYV. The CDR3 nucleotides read TGTGCCAGCACGGCGACTAGCGGGGCCGGCTCCTACGAGCAGTACGTC.

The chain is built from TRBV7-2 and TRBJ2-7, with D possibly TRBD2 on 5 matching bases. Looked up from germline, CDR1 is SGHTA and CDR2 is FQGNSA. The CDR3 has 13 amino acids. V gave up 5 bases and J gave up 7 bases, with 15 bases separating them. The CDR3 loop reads CASSPHRTGEQYF. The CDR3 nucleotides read TGTGCCAGCAGCCCACACCGGACGGGAGAGCAGTACTTC.